One sample yielded the 8 T cell receptor beta chains listed below, sequenced in a study of blood T cell repertoires in COVID-19. The assay was immunoSEQ multiplex PCR, and TCRdb's table has in-frame clones only and misses some. The sample includes 150,000 to 180,000 clones, 84% of them seen just once. Input material: peripheral blood. All receptors come from a woman aged 45-60 years with acute or convalescent COVID-19.

In its sample, this clone was seen a few times. The chain carries TRBV6-5 and TRBJ1-6, with a possible D match to TRBD1 (6 bases). From germline, CDR1 is MNHEY and CDR2 SVGAGI. The CDR3 covers 14 residues. Trimming shortened V by 4 bases and J by 10 bases, and 14 bases separated the two germline ends. CDR3 nucleotides: TGTGCCAGCAGTTCTACAGGGATGGACTCACCCCTCCACTTT. This sequence encodes CASSSTGMDSPLHF.

This clone has just one count. This sequence joins TRBV30 and TRBJ1-6; perhaps TRBD1 as D (6 bases). Trimming removed 2 bases at V and 8 bases at J, with 10 bases between. This CDR3 has 13 amino acids. Germline V CDR1 and CDR2: GTSNPN, SVGIG (reference sequence). CDR3 coding DNA: TGTGCCTGGAGTAAGGGGGGGGATTCACCCCTCCACTTT. Its translation: CAWSKGGDSPLHF.

CDR3 DNA sequence: TGTGCCAGCGGAAAAGCGGGGGGCGTTTCAGGGACCCAGTACTTC. Translated, it gives CASGKAGGVSGTQYF. V and J are TRBV6-5 and TRBJ2-5; 9 bases map to TRBD2. Trimming cost V 8 bases and J 7 bases; bases outside gene matches: 14. Germline lookup yields CDR1 MNHEY and CDR2 SVGAGI. The CDR3 runs to 15 residues.

The chain employs TRBV5-1 and TRBJ2-1, with D tentatively TRBD1 (5 bases). Germline CDR1 SGHRS, CDR2 YFSETQ. This CDR3 region has 18 residues. Trimming removed 0 bases from V and 3 bases from J, with 19 bases in between. This chain's CDR3 is CASSLVGPWGYHYNEQFF. CDR3 nucleotide sequence: TGCGCCAGCAGCTTGGTGGGGCCTTGGGGATACCACTACAATGAGCAGTTCTTC.

DNA for the CDR3: TGTGCCAGCAGCCTAACTAGCGGGGGGGCCTACAATGAGCAGTTCTTC. Encoded protein: CASSLTSGGAYNEQFF. V and J are TRBV7-8 and TRBJ2-1; 13 bases map to TRBD2. V shed 5 bases, J shed 2 bases, and the junction held 3 bases outside the gene matches. CDR3 length: 16 amino acids. The V gene's germline CDR1 is SGHVS and CDR2 FQNEAQ.

The V gene is TRBV6-2 or TRBV6-3, the J gene TRBJ1-1, with 8 bases that match TRBD1. Germline V gene lookup returns CDR1 MNHEY and CDR2 SVGEGT. With 5 bases clipped from V and 4 bases from J, the junction kept 3 bases outside the gene matches. The CDR3 has 13 residues. Here the CDR3 reads CASSADRATEAFF. The CDR3 nucleotides read TGTGCCAGCAGTGCGGACAGGGCCACTGAAGCTTTCTTT.

The J gene is TRBJ2-7, the V gene TRBV3-1 (or the pseudogene TRBV3-2), with TRBD2 matching over 11 bases. Germline CDR1 and CDR2: LGHDT and YNNKEL (reference sequence). The trim removed 0 bases at V and 3 bases at J, leaving 13 bases unmatched. The CDR3 consists of 19 residues. This chain's CDR3 is CASSQDPAGLAACCYEQYF. DNA for the CDR3: TGTGCCAGCAGCCAAGATCCGGCGGGACTAGCGGCTTGTTGCTACGAGCAGTACTTC.

This chain uses TRBV6-5 with TRBJ2-7; 9 nucleotides align to TRBD1. CDR1 is MNHEY and CDR2 is SVGAGI in the germline V gene. The CDR3 has 15 amino acids. J gave up 5 bases and V 4 bases, and 9 bases lay outside the gene matches. CDR3 sequence reads: CASSSRQGGWNEQYF. The CDR3 DNA reads TGTGCCAGCAGTTCGAGACAGGGGGGCTGGAACGAGCAGTACTTC.